The T cell receptor beta chain under discussion was sequenced for a study of neurological immune-mediated disorders. The CDR3 sequence is 16 residues long. J lost 3 bases, V lost 1 base, and 7 bases had no gene match. Germline V gene sequence: CDR1 SGHRS, CDR2 YFSETQ. 5'RACE employing 10-nucleotide random UMIs yielded the cDNA. Every sequencing run drew on 15-18 subjects and yielded over 170 million TCR-beta sequences. TCRdb passed the 5' RACE reads through MiXCR, listing each CDR3 protein once. Here the sample spans tens of thousands of distinct CDR3 sequences, 12% to 15% being singletons. This clonotype occurred many times.

The TCR was taken from a woman between 50 and 59 years old in good health. The chain carries TRBV5-1 and TRBJ2-7; 10 bases are shared with TRBD2. The sample was PBMCs. CDR3 loop: CASSLQASGSGYEQYF. CDR3 nucleotides: TGCGCCAGCAGCTTGCAGGCTAGCGGGAGTGGCTACGAGCAGTACTTC.